The source of this T cell receptor beta chain is a study of blood T cell repertoires in COVID-19. In the study's own analysis: Amplification with reference gene primers provided the estimates of nucleated cell counts. Some clones are missing from TCRdb's copy, which holds only in-frame ones; the method was immunoSEQ multiplex PCR. That table gives V, J and clone size, and the DNA gave D and trimming. Here the sample spans 300,000 to 350,000 clones, roughly 90% being singletons. Assignments of participants to cohorts depended upon their own reported clinical history. Recovered status applied to Cohort 3 donors who had two consecutive negative PCRs. It also applied to those with clearance or with symptom resolution. V was pared by 2 bases and J by 5 bases, with 3 bases between. The CDR3 has 11 amino acids. In germline, CDR1 is MNHEY, CDR2 SVGEGT.

The sample consisted of PBMCs or T cells enriched from blood (not recorded which). The source is a woman in her twenties or thirties who had recovered from COVID-19. The gene calls are TRBV6-2 or TRBV6-3 and TRBJ2-5; no firm D call. The CDR3: CASSYLETQYF. CDR3 DNA sequence: TGTGCCAGCAGTTACCTGGAGACCCAGTACTTC.